This TCR beta chain was observed in a study of blood T cells in healthy people across ages. In the study overall: Template switching retrieved approximately one barcoded beta molecule for each two T cells.

This clonotype was counted only a few times. With a J-beta primer mix and a sample-barcoded 5' primer, a second PCR ran about 7 to 11 cycles. A template-switch adaptor that had 12 random nucleotides put a tag on each cDNA molecule. TCRdb passed the 5' RACE reads through MiXCR, listing each CDR3 protein once. The data show some 1,800,000 distinct CDR3 sequences, around 40% seen once. Germline lookup yields CDR1 LGHNA and CDR2 YSLEER. The CDR3 is 17 residues long. The V gene lost 0 bases and the J gene lost 4 bases, with 13 bases spanning the gap. There were at least 6 micrograms of total RNA extracted from every sample.

This clonotype was obtained from a human donor in good health. The chain is built from TRBV4-3 and TRBJ1-6; D might be TRBD1 (6 bases). The sample was blood. CDR3 in DNA: TGCGCCAGCAGCCAAGAATGGGGGCGCCGGTATAATTCACCCCTCCACTTT. This encodes CASSQEWGRRYNSPLHF.